The TCR beta chain described here comes from a study of T cell responses to AZD1222 COVID-19 vaccine. Study-wide points: Reportedly, close to half of spike-specific TCRs are directed against unmutated variant regions. Recipients of two AZD1222 doses showed rising Spike-specific TCR breadth and depth. Donors, mostly white British, included more females; clonal diversity was possibly underestimated. No day 14 peak samples; only post-peak repertoires were characterized.

Data came from immunoSEQ multiplex PCR; TCRdb stores just in-frame clones and leaves some out. The data show 130,000 to 150,000 clones, approximately 78% seen once. On this clone: Its antigen is undetermined.

The receptor was isolated from an adult in good health. The sequencing used peripheral blood, collected on day 0 of MenACWY control vaccination.

The CDR3 sequence: CATSTGQGGTGELFF. Written as DNA, the CDR3 is TGTGCCACCAGCACCGGACAGGGTGGGACCGGGGAGCTGTTTTTT. The J gene is TRBJ2-2, the V gene TRBV15, with 8 bases identical to TRBD1. CDR1 is LNHNV, CDR2 YYDKDF, per germline (reference sequence). CDR3 length: 15 amino acids. Losses at the gene ends were 4 bases for V and 5 bases for J; bases not matched to a gene: 6.